This is a list of T cell receptor beta chains from one sample in a study of blood T cells in healthy people across ages. In TCRdb, the 5' RACE reads were re-called with MiXCR into one record per CDR3 protein. This sample has about 1.6 million distinct CDR3 sequences, with 30% to 40% found just once. Sequencing was done on a sample of blood. These receptors were taken from a woman in her 30s in good health. Both conserved end residues are part of each CDR3. The order of the fields is D gene, J gene, V gene, CDR3 length, clone size, CDR3 protein, CDR3 DNA. D genes are given only for firm matches. Clone size is given for some rows only: seen once, a few or many times, or a class if the clone is expanded.

>TRBD1|TRBJ1-2|TRBV6-1|16|once
CASRIYPPTGADGYTF
TGTGCCAGCAGGATATACCCTCCGACAGGGGCGGACGGCTACACCTTC
>TRBD2|TRBJ2-3|TRBV30|14|NA
CAWSVSGGADTQYF
TGTGCCTGGAGTGTCAGCGGGGGTGCAGATACGCAGTATTTT
>NA|TRBJ1-2|TRBV7-2|18|few
CASSPRPEIRQVDYGYTF
TGTGCCAGCAGCCCCCGTCCCGAAATTAGACAAGTCGACTATGGCTACACCTTC
>NA|TRBJ2-7|TRBV7-8|14|NA
CASSLVGNGYEQYF
TGTGCCAGCAGCTTAGTGGGAAACGGCTACGAGCAGTACTTC
>NA|TRBJ2-7|TRBV12-3/TRBV12-4|14|NA
CASTPDSLSYEQYF
TGTGCCAGCACCCCGGACAGCTTATCCTACGAGCAGTACTTC
>NA|TRBJ2-2|TRBV5-1|14|NA
CASRRTGWTGELFF
TGCGCCAGCAGGAGAACAGGCTGGACCGGGGAGCTGTTTTTT
>TRBD2|TRBJ2-1|TRBV27|14|NA
CASSLSSGSWEQFF
TGTGCCAGCAGTTTGAGTAGCGGGAGTTGGGAGCAGTTCTTC
>TRBD2|TRBJ2-3|TRBV2|20|few
CASSVRIGISLAGKRDTQYF
TGTGCCAGCAGTGTAAGGATCGGGATTTCCCTAGCGGGAAAGCGCGATACGCAGTATTTT
>TRBD2|TRBJ2-7|TRBV7-6|17|few
CASSQYLAGAFLYEQYF
TGTGCCAGCAGCCAATACTTAGCGGGGGCCTTCCTATACGAGCAGTACTTC
>TRBD2|TRBJ2-7|TRBV5-1|16|NA
CASSLVAGGHTYEQYF
TGCGCCAGCAGCTTGGTCGCGGGAGGGCATACCTACGAGCAGTACTTC
>NA|TRBJ2-7|TRBV13|15|few
CASSLWNRPAHEQYF
TGTGCCAGCAGCTTATGGAATAGGCCGGCCCACGAGCAGTACTTC
>NA|TRBJ2-6|TRBV9|18|few
CASSVGVLGGSGANVLTF
TGTGCCAGCAGCGTAGGGGTTCTGGGGGGCTCTGGGGCCAACGTCCTGACTTTC
>TRBD2|TRBJ2-1|TRBV5-1|17|few
CASSSTRWGGSYNEQFF
TGCGCCAGCAGCTCCACGAGGTGGGGCGGGAGCTACAATGAGCAGTTCTTC
>NA|TRBJ2-7|TRBV15|13|few
CATSRGQSDEQYF
TGTGCCACCAGCAGAGGGCAGTCGGACGAGCAGTACTTC
>NA|TRBJ1-4|TRBV11-2|16|few
CASERGQIATNEKLFF
TGTGCCAGCGAGAGAGGGCAGATCGCAACTAATGAAAAACTGTTTTTT
>TRBD2|TRBJ2-7|TRBV27|14|NA
CASSFSGRRYEQYF
TGTGCCAGCAGTTTTAGCGGGAGAAGGTACGAGCAGTACTTC
>TRBD2|TRBJ2-1|TRBV7-2|14|once
CASSPRWTSGGQFF
TGTGCCAGCAGCCCACGCTGGACTAGCGGGGGGCAGTTCTTC
>NA|TRBJ2-5|TRBV20-1|16|NA
CSASPQWGYDRETQYF
TGCAGTGCTTCTCCACAATGGGGATACGACCGGGAGACCCAGTACTTC
>NA|TRBJ1-2|TRBV6-6|15|NA
CASSYSPGAYYGYTF
TGTGCCAGCAGTTACTCGCCAGGAGCCTACTATGGCTACACCTTC
>NA|TRBJ2-1|TRBV4-1|16|few
CASSQYPNANYNEQFF
TGCGCCAGCAGCCAATATCCAAACGCAAACTACAATGAGCAGTTCTTC
>NA|TRBJ2-3|TRBV7-2|15|NA
CASSLARGATDTQYF
TGTGCCAGCAGCTTAGCGCGGGGCGCAACAGATACGCAGTATTTT
>NA|TRBJ2-4|TRBV20-1|14|NA
CSASLARFKNIQYF
TGCAGTGCTAGTCTAGCGAGGTTCAAAAACATTCAGTACTTC
>NA|TRBJ2-1|TRBV7-6|15|NA
CASSLAGDFYNEQFF
TGTGCCAGCAGCTTAGCGGGGGACTTTTACAATGAGCAGTTCTTC
>NA|TRBJ2-7|TRBV21-1|16|few
CASSKKLAGGYYEQYF
TGTGCCAGCAGCAAGAAACTTGCGGGAGGGTACTACGAGCAGTACTTC
>TRBD1|TRBJ2-3|TRBV7-9|19|NA
CASSSYRDRALEGTDTQYF
TGTGCCAGCAGCTCATACCGGGACAGGGCTCTTGAAGGCACAGATACGCAGTATTTT
>NA|TRBJ2-4|TRBV20-1|13|many
CSAYRADKNIQYF
TGCAGTGCTTACAGGGCTGACAAAAACATTCAGTACTTC
>TRBD1|TRBJ2-7|TRBV5-1|14|many
CASSLGGEGYEQYF
TGTGCCAGCAGTTTAGGGGGCGAGGGATACGAGCAGTACTTC
>TRBD2|TRBJ2-3|TRBV20-1|15|NA
CSAHRTSGSYDTQYF
TGCAGTGCCCACCGGACTAGCGGGAGTTACGATACGCAGTATTTT
>TRBD1|TRBJ1-3|TRBV27|14|NA
CASSPGTGGNTIYF
TGCGCCAGCAGCCCGGGGACAGGGGGAAACACCATATATTTT
>NA|TRBJ1-2|TRBV27|15|few
CASSRAGHVLYGYTF
TGTGCCAGCAGCCGGGCGGGACACGTCCTCTATGGCTACACCTTC
>NA|TRBJ2-2|TRBV28|11|NA
CASIFAGELFF
TGTGCCAGCATCTTTGCCGGGGAGCTGTTTTTT
>NA|TRBJ2-7|TRBV21-1|16|NA
CASSRHKGQVKYEQYF
TGTGCCAGCAGCAGGCATAAGGGACAGGTAAAATACGAGCAGTACTTC
>NA|TRBJ2-3|TRBV28|17|few
CASSLPTGDSSTDTQYF
TGTGCCAGCAGTCTACCGACAGGTGATTCTAGCACAGATACGCAGTATTTT
>TRBD2|TRBJ2-1|TRBV4-1|19|few
CASSQDANDVAGGRNEQFF
TGCGCCAGCAGCCAAGATGCGAACGACGTAGCGGGGGGGCGGAATGAGCAGTTCTTC
>TRBD2|TRBJ2-7|TRBV20-1|12|few
CSASGGAFEQYF
TGCAGTGCTAGCGGGGGGGCCTTTGAGCAGTACTTC
>NA|TRBJ1-2|TRBV27|15|few
CASSLSTRGIYGYTF
TGTGCCAGCAGTTTATCGACCCGGGGGATCTATGGCTACACCTTC
>NA|TRBJ1-2|TRBV5-5|15|NA
CASSSGPLSNYGYTF
TGTGCCAGCAGCTCGGGGCCTTTGTCTAACTATGGCTACACCTTC
>NA|TRBJ1-5|TRBV28|14|few
CASSLNRYNQPQHF
TGTGCCAGCAGTTTAAACCGGTACAATCAGCCCCAGCATTTT
>NA|TRBJ2-5|TRBV7-9|17|few
CASSPPYRASGQETQYF
TGTGCCAGCAGCCCCCCCTACAGGGCTTCGGGCCAAGAGACCCAGTACTTC
>TRBD1|TRBJ1-6|TRBV7-9|16|NA
CASSSYRDRANSPLHF
TGTGCCAGCAGCTCTTACCGGGACAGGGCTAATTCACCCCTCCACTTT
>TRBD2|TRBJ2-2|TRBV28|17|NA
CASISTGTSGPGGELFF
TGTGCCAGCATATCCACCGGGACTAGCGGACCTGGGGGGGAGCTGTTTTTT
>TRBD1|TRBJ2-5|TRBV3-1|15|NA
CASSQTGIAQETQYF
TGTGCCAGCAGCCAGACAGGGATCGCCCAAGAGACCCAGTACTTC
>NA|TRBJ2-5|TRBV12-3/TRBV12-4|13|NA
CASSLATQEAQYF
TGTGCCAGCAGTCTAGCGACCCAAGAGGCCCAGTACTTC
>TRBD2|TRBJ2-3|TRBV4-2|16|NA
CASSHGTSGGKDTQYF
TGTGCCAGCAGCCACGGGACTAGCGGGGGAAAGGATACGCAGTATTTT
>NA|TRBJ2-1|TRBV7-2|13|NA
CAGSQDSHNEQFF
TGTGCCGGCAGTCAGGACAGCCACAATGAGCAGTTCTTC
>TRBD1|TRBJ2-7|TRBV20-1|14|NA
CSAIRTGTAYEQYF
TGCAGTGCGATCCGGACAGGAACCGCCTACGAGCAGTACTTC
>TRBD1|TRBJ2-3|TRBV29-1|15|many
CSVLFGGQGDDTQYF
TGCAGCGTTCTCTTCGGTGGACAGGGCGACGATACGCAGTATTTT
>NA|TRBJ2-7|TRBV4-1|15|NA
CASSQAGQGYYEQYF
TGCGCCAGCAGCCAAGCGGGTCAGGGCTACTACGAGCAGTACTTC
>NA|TRBJ2-5|TRBV4-2|20|NA
CTSSRGLGGSGERGPETQYF
TGTACCAGCAGCCGAGGCCTTGGAGGTAGCGGAGAAAGGGGTCCAGAGACCCAGTACTTC
>NA|TRBJ2-1|TRBV5-1|17|few
CASSPGGTGAMWNEQFF
TGCGCCAGCAGCCCGGGTGGCACCGGGGCGATGTGGAATGAGCAGTTCTTC
>TRBD1|TRBJ2-3|TRBV7-6|16|few
CASSSRDRLKTDTQYF
TGTGCCAGCAGCTCAAGGGACAGATTAAAAACAGATACGCAGTATTTT
>TRBD1|TRBJ1-1|TRBV7-9|14|many
CASSPTGVNTEAFF
TGTGCCAGCAGCCCGACAGGGGTGAACACTGAAGCTTTCTTT
>NA|TRBJ2-5|TRBV7-2|13|NA
CASSLGIGETQYF
TGTGCCAGCAGCTTAGGGATAGGGGAGACCCAGTACTTC
>TRBD2|TRBJ2-3|TRBV14|17|few
CASSQDLGSGRTDTQYF
TGTGCCAGCAGCCAAGATTTGGGGAGCGGGAGGACGGATACGCAGTATTTT
>NA|TRBJ2-7|TRBV20-1|13|many
CSARYLGYYEQYF
TGCAGTGCTAGGTACCTGGGTTACTACGAGCAGTACTTC
>NA|TRBJ2-4|TRBV12-3/TRBV12-4|17|few
CASSWYPDYVAKNIQYF
TGTGCCAGCAGTTGGTACCCCGACTATGTAGCCAAAAACATTCAGTACTTT
>TRBD2|TRBJ2-1|TRBV20-1|17|many
CSARDTSGATPAGEQFF
TGCAGTGCTAGAGACACTAGCGGGGCCACCCCCGCGGGTGAGCAGTTCTTC